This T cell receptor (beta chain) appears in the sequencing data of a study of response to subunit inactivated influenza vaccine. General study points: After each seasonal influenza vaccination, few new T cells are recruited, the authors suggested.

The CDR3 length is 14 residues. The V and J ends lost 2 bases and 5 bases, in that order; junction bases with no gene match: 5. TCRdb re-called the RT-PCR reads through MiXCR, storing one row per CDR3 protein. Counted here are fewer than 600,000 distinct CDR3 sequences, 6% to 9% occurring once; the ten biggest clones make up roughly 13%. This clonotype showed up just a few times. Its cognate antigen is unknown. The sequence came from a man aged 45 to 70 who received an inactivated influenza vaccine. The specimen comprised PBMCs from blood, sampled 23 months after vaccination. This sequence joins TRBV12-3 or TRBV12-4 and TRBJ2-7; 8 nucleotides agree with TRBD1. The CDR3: CASSLRQGNDEQYF. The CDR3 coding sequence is TGTGCCAGCAGTTTACGACAGGGGAACGACGAGCAGTACTTC.